This is a list of T cell receptor beta chains from one sample in a study of blood T cell repertoires in COVID-19. Profiling relied on immunoSEQ multiplex PCR, and the TCRdb table lists in-frame clones only, not all of them. The top ten clones hold approximately 13% of a sample with more than 60,000 clones, 82% of them seen once. Sequencing used peripheral blood. Receptors were obtained from a woman of 80 years or more with acute or convalescent COVID-19. CDR3s include the opening cysteine and the closing phenylalanine or tryptophan. The D gene is left open where the match is weak. The size entry is marked missing in some rows and otherwise reads once, few, many or a size class.

d_call	clone_size	j_call	v_call	cdr3_aa	cdr3_nt
.	.	TRBJ2-1	TRBV10-1	CASSESPVSSGFSYNEQFF	TGCGCCAGCAGTGAGTCCCCCGTGAGTAGCGGATTCTCCTACAATGAGCAGTTCTTC
TRBD2	.	TRBJ2-3	TRBV9	CASSVAYWASGRADTQYF	TGTGCCAGCAGCGTAGCTTATTGGGCTAGCGGGAGGGCAGATACGCAGTATTTT
.	.	TRBJ1-6	TRBV18	CASSPLGGGKISPLHF	TGTGCCAGCTCACCCCTCGGGGGAGGGAAAATTTCACCCCTCCACTTT
TRBD2	.	TRBJ2-6	TRBV27	CASSLRPGLAGTTGANVLTF	TGTGCCAGCAGTTTACGGCCGGGACTAGCGGGAACTACTGGGGCCAACGTCCTGACTTTC
.	.	TRBJ2-5	TRBV18	CASSPLGPLKETQYF	TGTGCCAGCTCACCACTTGGCCCCTTGAAGGAGACCCAGTACTTC
.	once	TRBJ2-1	TRBV19	CASSIDGGGHRFF	TGTGCCAGTAGTATAGATGGTGGGGGACATCGGTTCTTC
TRBD2	.	TRBJ2-5	TRBV5-1	CASSPLLGGSETQYF	TGCGCCAGCAGCCCCCTTTTGGGCGGGAGCGAGACCCAGTACTTC
TRBD2	.	TRBJ2-3	TRBV19	CASSMGTRATDTQYF	TGTGCCAGTAGTATGGGGACTAGGGCCACAGATACGCAGTATTTT
TRBD1	once	TRBJ1-1	TRBV7-9	CASSLVLRDSWSTEAFF	TGTGCCAGCAGCTTAGTACTCCGGGACAGCTGGAGCACTGAAGCTTTCTTT
TRBD2	.	TRBJ2-2	TRBV6-5	CASRTGTSTGELFF	TGTGCCAGCAGAACCGGGACTAGCACCGGGGAGCTGTTTTTT